The subject of this entry is one TCR beta chain. Authors' analysis steps: Amplifying reference gene primers gave estimates of nucleated cell counts. Using immunoSEQ multiplex PCR, the repertoire was profiled, and TCRdb retains in-frame clones only, with some absent. V and J calls and clone size are those listed in that table; D and trimming were worked out from the DNA. Of about 49,000 clones listed, roughly 84% are singletons. This sample stems from a study of blood T cell repertoires in COVID-19. The wider study: There were acute and convalescent COVID-19 samples, and they came from the United States, Italy and Spain. PBMCs, B-cell-depleted T cells, or T cells were the source of the cDNA or gDNA that made up the material.

Per germline, CDR1 KGHDR and CDR2 SFDVKD. This CDR3 has 16 amino acids. Between the trimmed V and J ends, which lost 4 bases and 1 base, there was a span of 16 bases. Specimen: peripheral blood. The receptor's source is a human donor in a cohort sampled during active COVID-19. The chain couples TRBV24-1 to TRBJ2-7; possible D gene TRBD1, 5 bases. CDR3 DNA sequence: TGTGCCACCAGTGAGCCCGACAGAACTCCTTCCTACGAGCAGTACTTC. Encoded protein: CATSEPDRTPSYEQYF.